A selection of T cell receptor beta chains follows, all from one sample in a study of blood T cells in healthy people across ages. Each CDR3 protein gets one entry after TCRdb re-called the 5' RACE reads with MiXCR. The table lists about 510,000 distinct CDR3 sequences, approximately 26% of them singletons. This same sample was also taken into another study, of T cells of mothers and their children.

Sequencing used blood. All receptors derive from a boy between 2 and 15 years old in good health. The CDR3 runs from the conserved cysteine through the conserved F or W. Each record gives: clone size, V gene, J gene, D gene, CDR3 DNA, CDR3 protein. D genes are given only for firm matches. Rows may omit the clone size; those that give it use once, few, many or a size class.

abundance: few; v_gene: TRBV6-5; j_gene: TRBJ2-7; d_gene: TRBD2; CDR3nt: TGTGCCAGCAGTTACAGAGCGGGAGAGGTCGACGAGCAGTACTTC; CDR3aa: CASSYRAGEVDEQYF
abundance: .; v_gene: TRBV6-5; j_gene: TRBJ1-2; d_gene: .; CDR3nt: TGTGCCAGCATGGGCCGTACGCGGTATGGCTACACCTTC; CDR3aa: CASMGRTRYGYTF
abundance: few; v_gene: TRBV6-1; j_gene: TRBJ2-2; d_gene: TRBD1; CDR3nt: TGTGCCAGCAGTGGGAAAGGGGGCGCGATTACCGGGGAGCTGTTTTTT; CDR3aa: CASSGKGGAITGELFF
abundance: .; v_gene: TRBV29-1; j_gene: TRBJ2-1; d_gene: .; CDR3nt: TGCAGCGTTCCAGATCGTTATGAGCAGTTCTTC; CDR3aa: CSVPDRYEQFF
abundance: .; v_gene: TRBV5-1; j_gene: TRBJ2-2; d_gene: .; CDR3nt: TGCGCCAGCAGCCCCCAGCAGGGGAGCACCGGGGAGCTGTTTTTT; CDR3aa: CASSPQQGSTGELFF
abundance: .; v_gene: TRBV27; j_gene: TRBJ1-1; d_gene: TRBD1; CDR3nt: TGTGCCAGCAGTTTCGGACAGGGAGATTCTGAAGCTTTCTTT; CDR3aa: CASSFGQGDSEAFF
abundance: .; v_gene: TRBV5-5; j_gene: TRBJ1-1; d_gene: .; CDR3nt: TGTGCCAGCAGCTTTACCGGCATAAAAGCTTTCTTT; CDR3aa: CASSFTGIKAFF
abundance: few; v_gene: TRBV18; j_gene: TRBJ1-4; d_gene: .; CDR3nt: TGTGCCAGCTCTGAGGACAGTCGAGATGAAAAACTGTTTTTT; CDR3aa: CASSEDSRDEKLFF
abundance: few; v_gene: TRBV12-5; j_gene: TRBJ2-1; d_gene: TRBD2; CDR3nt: TGTGCTAGTGGTTTGGTACAGACTAGCCTGGATGAGCAGTTCTTC; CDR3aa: CASGLVQTSLDEQFF
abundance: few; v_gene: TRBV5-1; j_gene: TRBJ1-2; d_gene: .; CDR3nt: TGCGCCAGCAGTGAGGCGTCGGACTATGGCTACACCTTC; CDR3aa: CASSEASDYGYTF
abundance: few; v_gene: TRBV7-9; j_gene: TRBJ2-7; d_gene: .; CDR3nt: TGTGCCAGCAGCTCCTCTAGTGCAGTCGAGCAGTACTTC; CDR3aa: CASSSSSAVEQYF